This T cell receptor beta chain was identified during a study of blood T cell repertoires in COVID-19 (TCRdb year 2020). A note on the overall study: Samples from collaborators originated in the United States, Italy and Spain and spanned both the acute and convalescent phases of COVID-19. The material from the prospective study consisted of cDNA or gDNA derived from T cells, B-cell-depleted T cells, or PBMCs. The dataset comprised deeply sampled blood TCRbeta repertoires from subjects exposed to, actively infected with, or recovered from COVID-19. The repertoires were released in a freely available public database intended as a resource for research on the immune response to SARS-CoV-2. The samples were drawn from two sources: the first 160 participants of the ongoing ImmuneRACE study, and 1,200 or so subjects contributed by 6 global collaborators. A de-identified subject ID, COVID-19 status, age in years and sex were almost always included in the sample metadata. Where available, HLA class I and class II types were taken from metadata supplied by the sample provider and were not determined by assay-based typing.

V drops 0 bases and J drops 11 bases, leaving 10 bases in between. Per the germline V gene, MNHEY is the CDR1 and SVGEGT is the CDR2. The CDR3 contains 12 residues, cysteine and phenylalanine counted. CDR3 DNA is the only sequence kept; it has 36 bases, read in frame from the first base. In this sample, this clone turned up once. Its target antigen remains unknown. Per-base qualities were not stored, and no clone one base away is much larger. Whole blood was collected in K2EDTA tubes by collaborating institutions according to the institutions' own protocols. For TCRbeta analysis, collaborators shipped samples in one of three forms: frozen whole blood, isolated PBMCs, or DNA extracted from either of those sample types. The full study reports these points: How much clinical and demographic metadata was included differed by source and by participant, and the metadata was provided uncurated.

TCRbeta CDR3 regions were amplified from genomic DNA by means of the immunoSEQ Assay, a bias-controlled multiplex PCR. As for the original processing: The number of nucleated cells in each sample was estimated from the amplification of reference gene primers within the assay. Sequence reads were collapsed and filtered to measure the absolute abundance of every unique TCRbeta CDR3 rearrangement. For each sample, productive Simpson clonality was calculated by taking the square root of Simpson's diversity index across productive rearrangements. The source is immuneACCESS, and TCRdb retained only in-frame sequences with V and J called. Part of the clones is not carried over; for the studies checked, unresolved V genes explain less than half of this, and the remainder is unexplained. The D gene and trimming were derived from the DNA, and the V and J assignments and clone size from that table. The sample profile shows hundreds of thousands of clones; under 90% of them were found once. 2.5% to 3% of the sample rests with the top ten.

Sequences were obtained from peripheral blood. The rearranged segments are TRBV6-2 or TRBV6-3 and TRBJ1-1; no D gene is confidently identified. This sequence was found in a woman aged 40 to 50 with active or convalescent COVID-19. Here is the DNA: TGTGCCAGCAGTTACTCGTTCGGGGAGGCTTTCTTT. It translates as CASSYSFGEAFF.